This paragraph covers one T cell receptor (beta chain) sequence. The source of the sample is a study of blood T cell repertoires in COVID-19. Across the study: The United States, Italy and Spain were the sources of the acute and convalescent COVID-19 samples.

The CDR3 is 13 amino acids. Germline-derived CDR1 and CDR2 are SGHAT and FQNNGV. V was cut by 2 bases and J by 6 bases, with 8 bases left in between. Measured with immunoSEQ multiplex PCR; TCRdb has only the in-frame clones, and not every one. The data show under 350,000 clones, with around 86% seen just once and about 2.7% held by the top ten. The rearrangement joins TRBV11-2 to TRBJ1-5, with D unresolved. Material: PBMCs or T cells enriched from blood (not recorded which). The clonotype originates from a woman between 18 and 29 years old who had recovered from COVID-19. The chain's CDR3 is CASSLSEGQPQHF. In DNA form, the CDR3 reads TGTGCCAGCAGCTTATCCGAGGGTCAGCCCCAGCATTTT. The variable domain in full, completed from reference TRBV11-2 and TRBJ1-5, reads EAGVAQSPRYKIIEKRQSVAFWCNPISGHATLYWYQQILGQGPKLLIQFQNNGVVDDSQLPKDRFSAERLKGVDSTLKIQPAKLEDSAVYLCASSLSEGQPQHFGDGTRLSIL.